A single sample gave rise to the 12 T cell receptor beta chains below, sequenced in a study of blood T cell repertoires in COVID-19. Libraries were prepared by immunoSEQ multiplex PCR; TCRdb keeps only in-frame clonotypes and omits some of them. This table holds about 250,000 clones, approximately 85% found once. The material sequenced was PBMCs or T cells enriched from blood (not recorded which). These receptors were taken from a woman between 45 and 60 years old with acute COVID-19.

The chain has TRBV25-1 and TRBJ1-1; D remains ambiguous. This CDR3 region has 14 residues. Trimming took 5 bases from V and 0 from J, leaving 10 bases between them. CDR1 is MGHDK, CDR2 SYGVNS, per germline. The CDR3 reads CASSSHVLNTEAFF. The DNA of the CDR3 is TGTGCCAGCAGTAGCCACGTTCTGAACACTGAAGCTTTCTTT.

This rearrangement joins TRBV9 to TRBJ1-4; 10 positions match TRBD1. Germline loops: CDR1 SGDLS, CDR2 YYNGEE. The CDR3 loop spans 15 amino acids. V shed 4 bases and J 8 bases; nucleotides not matched to a gene: 8. The CDR3 is CASSPISTGGEKLFF. CDR3 nucleotides: TGTGCCAGCAGCCCGATCTCGACAGGGGGCGAAAAACTGTTTTTT.

The genes are TRBV11-2 and TRBJ2-1, with D possibly TRBD1 on 6 matching bases. The CDR3 is made up of 14 amino acids. Germline lookup yields CDR1 SGHAT and CDR2 FQNNGV. V lost 2 bases, J lost 5 bases, and 10 bases lay in between. CDR3 nucleotides: TGTGCCAGCAGCTTAAGGTCAGGGGACAATGAGCAGTTCTTC. It yields the protein CASSLRSGDNEQFF.

The chain combines TRBV7-9 with TRBJ1-1; TRBD1 agrees at 9 bases. V was clipped by 5 bases and J by 3 bases; unmatched bases: 4. Germline CDR1 and CDR2: SEHNR and FQNEAQ (reference sequence). The CDR3 runs to 14 residues. CDR3: CASSTDRGDTEAFF. For the CDR3, the DNA is TGTGCCAGCAGCACGGACAGGGGTGACACTGAAGCTTTCTTT.

This chain connects TRBV6-2 or TRBV6-3 to TRBJ2-7, with a tentative D call TRBD2 (6 bases). V was clipped by 2 bases and J by 2 bases, with 13 bases between them. The V gene's germline CDR1 is MNHEY and CDR2 SVGEGT. The CDR3 contains 15 residues. The CDR3 protein is CASSYLAGKAYEQYF. The DNA for the CDR3 is TGTGCCAGCAGTTACCTCGCGGGGAAAGCCTACGAGCAGTACTTC.

The chain recombines TRBV6-1 with TRBJ1-2, with D perhaps TRBD1 (5 bases). Germline assignment: CDR1 MNHNS and CDR2 SASEGT. V was pared by 3 bases and J by 6 bases, with 14 bases between. The CDR3 has 14 residues. CDR3 amino acids: CASSEAWGSHGYTF. Here the CDR3 DNA reads TGTGCCAGCAGTGAGGCTTGGGGCTCGCATGGCTACACCTTC.

The gene calls are TRBV5-8 and TRBJ2-1; D is perhaps TRBD2 (6 bases). The CDR3 is made up of 14 amino acids. CDR1 is SGHTS and CDR2 is YDEGEE in the germline V gene. V lost 4 bases to trimming and J lost 10 bases, with 18 bases between them. CDR3: CASSVSGLTEEQFF. The CDR3 nucleotides read TGTGCCAGCAGCGTGAGCGGGTTGACGGAAGAGCAGTTCTTC.

The V and J genes are TRBV7-2 and TRBJ2-1; a weak D match, TRBD2 (5 bases). Germline V gives CDR1 SGHTA, CDR2 FQGNSA. V was pared by 5 bases and J by 7 bases, with 9 bases between. This CDR3 spans 12 amino acids. The CDR3 region is CASSERRNEQFF. The CDR3 coding sequence is TGTGCCAGCAGCGAGCGGCGTAATGAGCAGTTCTTC.

The V call is TRBV9, the J call TRBJ2-1, with TRBD2 matching 8 bases. The CDR3 spans 13 residues. The V and J ends lost 4 bases and 12 bases, in that order; junction bases with no gene match: 9. Germline V lookup: CDR1 SGDLS, CDR2 YYNGEE. DNA for the CDR3: TGTGCCAGCAGCCCCATGCCGCGGGGGGTGCAGTTCTTC. This codes for CASSPMPRGVQFF.

J is TRBJ1-1 and V is TRBV12-3 or TRBV12-4, with 7 positions matching TRBD1. Trimming took 3 bases from V and 5 from J; bases not matched to a gene: 3. The CDR3 runs to 13 residues. The CDR3 loop reads CASSLSGGTEAFF. The CDR3 region has the DNA TGTGCCAGCAGTTTGTCAGGGGGAACTGAAGCTTTCTTT.

The chain is built from TRBV7-8 and TRBJ1-2; 11 bases fit TRBD1. The CDR3 has 14 residues. Germline assignment: CDR1 SGHVS and CDR2 FQNEAQ. Trimming took 0 bases from V and 8 from J; bases not matched to a gene: 2. The CDR3 DNA reads TGTGCCAGCAGCTTAGCGGACAGGGGGCTAGGCTACACCTTC. It yields the protein CASSLADRGLGYTF.

This clone was counted only a few times. The rearrangement uses TRBV6-2 or TRBV6-3 and TRBJ1-5, with 7 bases matching TRBD1. The CDR3 totals 13 residues. Germline V gene sequence: CDR1 MNHEY, CDR2 SVGEGT. J gave up 5 bases and V 6 bases, and 4 bases lay outside the gene matches. The CDR3 DNA reads as TGTGCCAGCAGCGACAGGGTAGATCAGCCCCAGCATTTT. The encoded protein is CASSDRVDQPQHF.